The 14 T cell receptor beta chains in this list originate from one sample, sequenced in a study of blood T cells in healthy people across ages. The use of a sample-barcoded 5' primer and a J-beta primer mix characterized a second PCR of about 6 to 11 cycles. In TCRdb, the 5' RACE reads were re-called with MiXCR into one record per CDR3 protein. The sample shows 700,000 to 950,000 distinct CDR3 sequences, about 40% of them seen only once. Sequencing was performed on blood. These receptors were obtained from a woman in her sixties or seventies in good health.

The rearrangement uses TRBV10-1 and TRBJ2-1, with 8 bases aligning to TRBD2. This CDR3 comprises 13 residues. Germline-derived CDR1 and CDR2 are WNHNN and SYGVQD (reference sequence). The junction had 7 bases not matched to a gene; V was cut back by 8 bases and J by 7 bases. CDR3 amino acids: CASSGAGGNEQFF. The CDR3 nucleotides read TGCGCCAGCTCGGGGGCGGGGGGTAATGAGCAGTTCTTC.

The table lists this clonotype with many counts. The J gene is TRBJ2-7, the V gene TRBV12-3 or TRBV12-4; D call uncertain. The CDR3 loop spans 14 amino acids. V was pared by 3 bases and J by 1 base, with 10 bases between. The CDR3, as DNA: TGTGCCAGCAGTTTGCAAGAGCAGTCCTACGAGCAGTACTTC. It is translated as CASSLQEQSYEQYF.

This clonotype was recorded a few times. The V call is TRBV11-2, the J call TRBJ2-1; D not certain. Per the germline V gene, CDR1 is SGHAT and CDR2 is FQNNGV. The CDR3 covers 14 residues. V lost 1 base and J lost 6, with 10 bases in between. Written as DNA, the CDR3 is TGTGCCAGCAGCTTAGTCTCCCGCCCCAATGAGCAGTTCTTC. It translates to CASSLVSRPNEQFF.

This clonotype was seen a few times. The chain carries TRBV28 and TRBJ2-7; D possibly uses TRBD1 or TRBD2 (5 bases each). Germline CDR1 and CDR2: MDHEN and SYDVKM. V was clipped by 3 bases and J by 6 bases, with 12 bases between them. CDR3 size: 13 residues. CDR3 DNA sequence: TGTGCCAGCAGTTTTAATGAGGGGTGCGAGCAGTACTTC. Translating gives CASSFNEGCEQYF.

The rearrangement joins TRBV7-2 to TRBJ2-1; D might be TRBD2 (6 bases). The CDR3 consists of 16 residues. The V gene lost 5 bases and the J gene lost 3 bases, with 17 bases spanning the gap. Per the germline V gene, CDR1 is SGHTA and CDR2 is FQGNSA. The CDR3 spells CASSPPGLSYYNEQFF. CDR3 bases: TGTGCCAGCAGCCCCCCCGGACTATCGTACTACAATGAGCAGTTCTTC.

This clonotype was observed a handful of times. The chain couples TRBV7-3 to TRBJ2-1; TRBD1 matches 8 bases. Germline V gene sequence: CDR1 SGHTA, CDR2 FQGTGA. The V gene end was trimmed by 5 bases and the J gene end by 4 bases; junction bases not matched to a gene: 7. This CDR3 has 15 residues. The CDR3, as DNA: TGTGCCAGCAGCACAGGGGGGCCCCCATACAATGAGCAGTTCTTC. This codes for CASSTGGPPYNEQFF.

This rearrangement joins TRBV18 to TRBJ2-5, with D perhaps TRBD2 (5 bases). V lost 0 bases to trimming and J lost 5 bases, with 13 bases between them. The CDR3 loop spans 15 amino acids. Per the germline V gene, CDR1 is KGHSH and CDR2 is LQKENI. The CDR3 loop reads CASSPPRGIIETQYF. The CDR3 nucleotides read TGTGCCAGCTCACCACCGAGAGGGATCATCGAGACCCAGTACTTC.

V and J are TRBV7-2 and TRBJ2-3, with D possibly being TRBD1 (6 bases). This CDR3 is 16 amino acids long. V lost 2 bases and J lost 5, with 17 bases in between. Germline V gene data show CDR1 as SGHTA and CDR2 as FQGNSA. CDR3 sequence (DNA): TGTGCCAGCAGCTTAACGAGGGGGATTGGCGGAGATACGCAGTATTTT. Its protein is CASSLTRGIGGDTQYF.

This chain links TRBV20-1 with TRBJ2-1, with D tentatively TRBD1 (7 bases). There are 14 residues in the CDR3. Trimming took off 6 bases at V and 6 bases at J, with 18 bases between the two ends. Germline loops: CDR1 DFQATT, CDR2 SNEGSKA (reference sequence). In DNA form, the CDR3 reads TGCAGTGCCCAACCCCCAGGGGGGACCAATGAGCAGTTCTTC. It is translated as CSAQPPGGTNEQFF.

The gene calls are TRBV18 and TRBJ2-5, with D possibly TRBD2 on 6 matching bases. CDR1 is KGHSH, CDR2 LQKENI, per germline. This CDR3 has 15 residues. Trimming left V 6 bases short and J 11 bases short, with 25 bases between. The CDR3 sequence: CASSRTSGTVYEQYF. The CDR3 DNA reads as TGTGCCAGCTCTCGAACCTCCGGGACTGTCTATGAGCAGTACTTC.

To note about this clonotype: This could be a read error, since a much larger clone is one nucleotide away. The V call is TRBV29-1, the J call TRBJ1-4, with a tentative D call TRBD1 (6 bases). Germline loops: CDR1 SQVTM, CDR2 ANQGSEA. CDR3 length: 13 residues. This CDR3 reads CSVGGATSEKLFF. The CDR3 DNA reads as TGCAGCGTTGGGGGGGCAACTAGTGAAAAACTGTTTTTT. Full variable domain (remainder filled in from reference TRBV29-1 and TRBJ1-4): SAVISQKPSRDICQRGTSLTIQCQVDSQVTMMFWYRQQPGQSLTLIATANQGSEATYESGFVIDKFPISRPNLTFSTLTVSNMSPEDSSIYLCSVGGATSEKLFFGSGTQLSVL.

The rearrangement uses TRBV7-2 and TRBJ1-2; D perhaps matches TRBD1 (6 bases). This CDR3 is 15 amino acids long. Germline CDR1 and CDR2: SGHTA and FQGNSA. The ends were cut back, 7 bases at V and 0 bases at J, with 15 bases in the middle. CDR3 amino acids: CASTLGGGSNYGYTF. The CDR3 region has the DNA TGTGCCAGCACCCTAGGGGGGGGGTCTAACTATGGCTACACCTTC.

The chain links TRBV7-3 to TRBJ1-6; TRBD1 aligns across 9 bases. V shed 3 bases, J shed 6 bases, and the junction held 3 bases outside the gene matches. CDR1 is SGHTA, CDR2 FQGTGA, per germline. The CDR3 extends over 15 amino acids. DNA of the CDR3: TGTGCCAGCAGCTTGGGACAGGGTGTTAATTCACCCCTCCACTTT. Residues: CASSLGQGVNSPLHF.

This sequence joins TRBV7-2 and TRBJ2-5; 7 bases are shared with TRBD1. TRBJ2-7 explains the end of the DNA better; the J call may be wrong. CDR3 size: 14 residues. Germline CDR1 reads SGHTA; CDR2 reads FQGNSA. CDR3 residues: CASSHGDRPYEQYF. The CDR3 coding sequence is TGTGCCAGCAGCCACGGGGACAGACCCTACGAGCAGTACTTC.